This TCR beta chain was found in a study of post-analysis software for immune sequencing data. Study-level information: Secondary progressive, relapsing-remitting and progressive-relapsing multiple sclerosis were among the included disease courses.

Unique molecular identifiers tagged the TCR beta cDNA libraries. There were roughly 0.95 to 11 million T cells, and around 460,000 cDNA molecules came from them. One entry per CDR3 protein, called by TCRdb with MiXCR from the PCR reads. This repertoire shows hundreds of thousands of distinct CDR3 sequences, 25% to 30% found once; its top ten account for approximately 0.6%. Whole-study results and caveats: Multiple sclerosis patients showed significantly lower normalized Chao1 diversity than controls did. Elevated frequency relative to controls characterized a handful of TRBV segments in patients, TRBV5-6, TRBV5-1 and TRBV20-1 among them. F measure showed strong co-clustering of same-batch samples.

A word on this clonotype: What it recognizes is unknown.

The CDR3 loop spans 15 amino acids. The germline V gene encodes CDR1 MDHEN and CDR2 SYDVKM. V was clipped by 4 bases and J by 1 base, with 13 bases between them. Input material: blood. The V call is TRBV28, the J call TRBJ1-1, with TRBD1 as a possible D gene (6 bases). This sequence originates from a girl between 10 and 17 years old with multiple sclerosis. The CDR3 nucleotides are TGTGCCAGCAGTTACCCGGCCAGGGGGAACACTGAAGCTTTCTTT. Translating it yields CASSYPARGNTEAFF.